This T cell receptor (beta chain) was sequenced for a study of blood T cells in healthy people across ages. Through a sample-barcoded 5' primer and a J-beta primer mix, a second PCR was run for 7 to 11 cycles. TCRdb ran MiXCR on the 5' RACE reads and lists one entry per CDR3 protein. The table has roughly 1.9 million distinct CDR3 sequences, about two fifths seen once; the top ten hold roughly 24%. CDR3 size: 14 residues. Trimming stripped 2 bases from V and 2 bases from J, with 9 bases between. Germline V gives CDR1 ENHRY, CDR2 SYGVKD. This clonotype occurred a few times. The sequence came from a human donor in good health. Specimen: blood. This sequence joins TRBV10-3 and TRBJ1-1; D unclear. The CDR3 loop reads CAISEDRGNTEAFF. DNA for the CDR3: TGTGCCATCAGTGAGGATCGGGGTAACACTGAAGCTTTCTTT.